The 20 T cell receptor beta chains reported below all come from one sample, sequenced in a study of blood T cells in healthy people across ages. A second PCR, run for roughly 7 to 11 cycles, used a sample-barcoded 5' primer plus a J-beta primer mix. TCRdb reanalysed the 5' RACE reads using MiXCR and keeps one entry per CDR3 protein. Here the sample spans about 1.4 million distinct CDR3 sequences, roughly 64% being singletons. Sequencing was carried out using blood. These receptors were obtained from a man between 18 and 29 years old in good health.

This rearrangement joins TRBV20-1 to TRBJ2-7; tentatively, D is TRBD2 (5 bases). The CDR3 spans 14 residues. Germline V gives CDR1 DFQATT, CDR2 SNEGSKA (reference sequence). The germline V and J ends were trimmed by 0 bases and 1 base, with 10 bases remaining between them. This chain's CDR3 is CSARDEGRSYEQYF. CDR3 sequence (DNA): TGCAGTGCTAGAGATGAGGGCAGATCCTACGAGCAGTACTTC.

CDR3 residues: CSASGLAEHYEQYF. DNA of the CDR3: TGCAGTGCTAGTGGACTAGCGGAACACTACGAGCAGTACTTC. V gene TRBV20-1 combines with J gene TRBJ2-7; 10 bases agree with TRBD2. CDR3 length equals 14 residues. Trimming removed 3 bases from V and 3 bases from J; junction bases left unmatched: 5. Germline CDR1 reads DFQATT; CDR2 reads SNEGSKA (reference sequence).

The chain links TRBV27 to TRBJ2-1; a weak D match, TRBD1 (5 bases). Germline V CDR1 and CDR2: MNHEY, SMNVEV (reference sequence). CDR3 length equals 12 residues. V lost 1 base and J 12 bases, leaving 10 bases between the germline ends. This CDR3 is CASSLWGQTQFF. DNA for the CDR3: TGTGCCAGCAGTTTATGGGGCCAGACGCAGTTCTTC.

The chain is built from TRBV20-1 and TRBJ1-1; D gene ambiguous. From germline, CDR1 is DFQATT and CDR2 SNEGSKA (reference sequence). The CDR3 is 15 residues long. Trimming left V 4 bases short and J 4 bases short, with 19 bases between. The CDR3 sequence is CSATRLGSAFTEAFF. The CDR3 nucleotides read TGCAGTGCTACCCGGCTAGGGTCCGCGTTCACTGAAGCTTTCTTT.

V and J are TRBV12-3 or TRBV12-4 and TRBJ1-2; a possible D gene is TRBD1 (5 bases). The CDR3 is made up of 14 amino acids. The V end was cut by 5 bases, the J end by 4 bases, with 14 bases between. CDR3 in amino acids: CASSDPGLFYGYTF. The CDR3, as DNA: TGTGCCAGCAGTGATCCGGGACTGTTCTATGGCTACACCTTC.

V and J are TRBV7-9 and TRBJ2-1; D is ambiguous. The end of the DNA fits TRBJ2-7 better, so the J call may be wrong. The CDR3 runs to 14 residues. CDR1 and CDR2 from the germline V gene are SEHNR and FQNEAQ (reference sequence). CDR3 sequence: CASSPNRRYNEQYF. DNA for the CDR3: TGTGCCAGCAGCCCCAACCGTAGGTACAATGAGCAGTACTTC.

The chain is built from TRBV25-1 and TRBJ2-1; D remains ambiguous. CDR3 length equals 13 residues. Trimming removed 3 bases at V and 6 bases at J, with 9 bases between. Germline lookup yields CDR1 MGHDK and CDR2 SYGVNS. The CDR3 region is CASSDWWANEQFF. The CDR3, as DNA: TGTGCCAGCAGTGACTGGTGGGCCAATGAGCAGTTCTTC.

The chain joins TRBV4-2 to TRBJ2-1, with D perhaps matching TRBD2 (7 bases). The CDR3 spans 17 residues. V was clipped by 0 bases and J by 6 bases, with 18 bases between them. Germline V gene lookup returns CDR1 LGHNA and CDR2 YNFKEQ. CDR3 sequence reads: CASSQEWPGGASNEQFF. CDR3 DNA: TGTGCCAGCAGCCAAGAATGGCCTGGGGGGGCTTCCAATGAGCAGTTCTTC.

This clonotype has more than one count but fewer than ten. This chain links TRBV4-2 with TRBJ2-2; weak D call: TRBD1 (5 bases). Germline-derived CDR1 and CDR2 are LGHNA and YNFKEQ. The CDR3 totals 13 residues. Trimming cost V 0 bases and J 8 bases, with 7 bases left between them. CDR3 DNA sequence: TGTGCCAGCAGCCAAGATTGGACAGGGGAGCTGTTTTTT. The encoded protein is CASSQDWTGELFF.

The V gene is TRBV6-5, the J gene TRBJ2-1; no clear D. The germline V gene encodes CDR1 MNHEY and CDR2 SVGAGI. The CDR3 contains 13 residues. The V gene lost 4 bases and the J gene lost 5 bases, with 9 bases spanning the gap. As DNA, the CDR3 is TGTGCCAGCAGTTCCAGTAGGCACAATGAGCAGTTCTTC. This sequence encodes CASSSSRHNEQFF.

This clonotype was seen just once. The chain uses TRBV7-2 and TRBJ2-3; 9 bases align to TRBD2. CDR1 is SGHTA, CDR2 FQGNSA, per germline. The CDR3 spans 18 residues. The V segment lost 4 bases and the J segment 2 bases; nucleotides outside the gene matches: 13. CDR3 sequence: CASSSYQRVAGDTDTQYF. Here the CDR3 DNA reads TGTGCCAGCAGCTCGTACCAGCGGGTAGCGGGGGACACAGATACGCAGTATTTT.

The rearrangement joins TRBV6-1 to TRBJ2-7; D is unclear. The J call may be mistaken, given a closer DNA end match to TRBJ2-5. CDR3 size: 13 residues. Germline V gene data show CDR1 as MNHNS and CDR2 as SASEGT. The CDR3 protein is CASSHDPQKTQYF. In DNA, the CDR3 is TGTGCCAGCAGCCACGACCCGCAAAAGACCCAGTACTTC.

The rearrangement links TRBV4-2 to TRBJ1-2; D remains ambiguous. The CDR3 length is 13 residues. The germline V and J ends were trimmed by 4 bases and 6 bases, with 12 bases remaining between them. CDR1 and CDR2 from the germline V gene are LGHNA and YNFKEQ. The CDR3 DNA sequence: TGTGCCAGCAGCCTCCTGACGGTCGATGGCTACACCTTC. It translates to CASSLLTVDGYTF.

The chain combines TRBV20-1 with TRBJ2-7; 8 bases are a match to TRBD2. The CDR3 is 14 residues long. Germline V lookup: CDR1 DFQATT, CDR2 SNEGSKA (reference sequence). The trim removed 6 bases at V and 2 bases at J, leaving 9 bases unmatched. The CDR3 is CSAMGREGAYEQYF. The CDR3 DNA is TGCAGTGCCATGGGCCGGGAGGGAGCCTACGAGCAGTACTTC.

Turning to this clonotype: A junction boundary mismatches the germline segment, possibly from a read error. V gene TRBV7-9 combines with J gene TRBJ2-2; D gene ambiguous. In germline, CDR1 is SEHNR, CDR2 FQNEAQ (reference sequence). The CDR3 is 14 residues long. The CDR3 loop reads CASTLSRGPGELFF. CDR3 DNA: TGTGCCAGCACCTTATCGCGAGGTCCCGGGGAGCTGTTTTTT.

V gene TRBV6-6 combines with J gene TRBJ2-5; tentatively, D is TRBD2 (5 bases). Germline CDR1 and CDR2: MNHNY and SVGAGI (reference sequence). The CDR3 is 13 residues long. The V gene lost 7 bases and the J gene lost 2 bases, with 11 bases spanning the gap. The CDR3 nucleotides read TGTGCCAGCACGGAGAGGGAGCAAGAGACCCAGTACTTC. Amino acids: CASTEREQETQYF.

The chain joins TRBV4-2 to TRBJ1-4; weak D call: TRBD1 (5 bases). The germline V and J ends were trimmed by 1 base and 6 bases, with 12 bases remaining between them. The CDR3 covers 15 residues. Germline loops: CDR1 LGHNA, CDR2 YNFKEQ. This CDR3 reads CASSQVRVRDEKLFF. Here the CDR3 DNA reads TGTGCCAGCAGCCAAGTAAGAGTCAGGGATGAAAAACTGTTTTTT.

This sequence joins TRBV4-2 and TRBJ1-1; D is possibly TRBD1 (5 bases). The CDR3 totals 12 residues. From germline, CDR1 is LGHNA and CDR2 YNFKEQ. V was pared by 0 bases and J by 10 bases, with 9 bases between. CDR3 DNA: TGTGCCAGCAGCCAAGATGGGAGGGGAGCTTTCTTT. Encoded protein: CASSQDGRGAFF.

V and J are TRBV20-1 and TRBJ2-7, with 10 bases aligning to TRBD2. CDR1 DFQATT and CDR2 SNEGSKA come from the germline V gene (reference sequence). This CDR3 region has 15 residues. With V trimmed by 5 bases and J by 7 bases, 14 bases remained unmatched. The CDR3: CSAHLAGEEYNEQYF. CDR3 nucleotide sequence: TGCAGTGCTCATCTAGCGGGAGAAGAATACAATGAGCAGTACTTC.

The chain uses TRBV6-5 and TRBJ2-3; D unclear. V was cut by 5 bases and J by 4 bases, with 16 bases left in between. CDR3 size: 15 residues. Germline CDR1 MNHEY, CDR2 SVGAGI. The CDR3 spells CASSPRPTTADTQYF. The CDR3 nucleotides read TGTGCCAGCAGTCCCAGACCCACAACCGCAGATACGCAGTATTTT.